This TCR beta chain was documented in a study of PD-1 blockade in mismatch repair-deficient tumors. Findings and limits, study-wide: Tumor-resident clones, often absent from pretreatment blood, expanded after pembrolizumab and then contracted.

Mismatch repair deficiency was confirmed in all patients, by PCR or immunohistochemistry. In the case of this clone: Its antigen is not known.

Data came from immunoSEQ multiplex PCR; TCRdb stores just in-frame clones and leaves some out. The table has under 150,000 clones, about 85% seen once; the top ten hold 13%. V was trimmed by 2 bases and J by 4 bases, leaving 9 bases between them. The CDR3 has 14 residues. Germline CDR1 reads MNHNS; CDR2 reads SASEGT. The receptor comes from an adult with mismatch repair-deficient cancer. The chain recombines TRBV6-1 with TRBJ1-5, with D possibly being TRBD1 (5 bases). Sequenced here: peripheral blood, sampled 44 weeks after starting pembrolizumab. Here the CDR3 DNA reads TGTGCCAGCAGTGAAAGGGGTCTTAATCAGCCCCAGCATTTT. This encodes CASSERGLNQPQHF.